This T cell receptor beta chain was captured in a study of esophageal squamous cell carcinoma under preoperative chemotherapy. Findings and limits, study-wide: After chemotherapy, TCR diversity rose significantly in peripheral T cells but not in tumor-infiltrating lymphocytes. Abundant clones tended to shrink rather than expand after paclitaxel-nedaplatin.

With regard to this clonotype: No antigen is known for it. Germline and junction disagree at one end, which may indicate a read error.

The CDR3 spans 16 residues. From germline, CDR1 is SGHAT and CDR2 FQNNGV. MiXCR was run by TCRdb on the PCR reads, yielding one entry per CDR3 protein. Of 34,000 or so distinct CDR3 sequences in the sample, approximately 55% were seen once. Time point specified: after preoperative PTX-NDP chemotherapy. Paclitaxel-nedaplatin chemotherapy was given to patients ahead of their surgery. This material was collected from a patient given preoperative chemotherapy. This clonotype was obtained from a human donor with esophageal squamous cell carcinoma. The donor label of this sample is uncertain. This sequence joins TRBV11-2 and TRBJ2-3; 9 positions match TRBD2. CDR3 sequence (DNA): TGTGCCAGCAGGGTGAACGCGGGACTAGCCAAAGATACCCAGTATTTC. Translating gives CASRVNAGLAKDTQYF.